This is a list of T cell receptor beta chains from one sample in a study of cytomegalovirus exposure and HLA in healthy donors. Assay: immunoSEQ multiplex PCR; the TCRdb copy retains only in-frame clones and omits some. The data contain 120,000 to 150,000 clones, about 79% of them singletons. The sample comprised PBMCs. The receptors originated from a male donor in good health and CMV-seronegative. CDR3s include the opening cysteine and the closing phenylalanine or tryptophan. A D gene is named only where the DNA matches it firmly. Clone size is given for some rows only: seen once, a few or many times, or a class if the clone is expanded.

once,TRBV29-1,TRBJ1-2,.,CSVEDLGGWGRGFYGYTF,TGCAGCGTTGAAGATCTTGGGGGTTGGGGTCGGGGGTTCTATGGCTACACCTTC
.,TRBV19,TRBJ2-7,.,CASSKGLSSYEQYF,TGTGCCAGTAGTAAGGGGTTGAGCTCCTACGAGCAGTACTTC
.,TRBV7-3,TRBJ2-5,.,CASARGNQETQYF,TGTGCCAGCGCCCGGGGTAACCAAGAGACCCAGTACTTC
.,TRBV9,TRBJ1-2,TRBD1,CASSVGQGSDYGYTF,TGTGCCAGCAGCGTGGGACAGGGGTCGGACTATGGCTACACCTTC
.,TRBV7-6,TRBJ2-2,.,CASSLEYGGPLFF,TGTGCCAGCAGCTTAGAATACGGGGGGCCGTTGTTTTTT
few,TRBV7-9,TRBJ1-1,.,CASSLSVGGQNTEAFF,TGTGCCAGCAGCTTAAGCGTCGGGGGTCAGAACACTGAAGCTTTCTTT
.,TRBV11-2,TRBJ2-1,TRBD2,CASSLEGSRSGRPNEQFF,TGTGCCAGCAGCTTAGAGGGGAGTCGGAGCGGGAGGCCCAATGAGCAGTTCTTC
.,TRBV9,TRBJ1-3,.,CASSASGRGTAGNTIYF,TGTGCCAGCAGCGCCAGCGGCCGGGGAACGGCTGGAAACACCATATATTTT
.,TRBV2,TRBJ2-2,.,CASTVDTGELFF,TGTGCCAGCACAGTCGACACCGGGGAGCTGTTTTTT
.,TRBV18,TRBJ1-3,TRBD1,CASSPPGGRGPGNTIYF,TGTGCCAGCTCACCACCAGGAGGCAGGGGGCCTGGAAACACCATATATTTT
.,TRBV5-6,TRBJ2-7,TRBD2,CASSSGTSGSRYEQYF,TGTGCCAGCAGCTCCGGGACTAGCGGGAGCCGGTACGAGCAGTACTTC
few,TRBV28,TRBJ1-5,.,CASSLPPRVRSNQPQHF,TGTGCCAGCAGTTTACCCCCCCGGGTAAGGAGCAATCAGCCCCAGCATTTT
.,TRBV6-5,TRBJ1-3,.,CASNRGGGAGNTIYF,TGTGCCAGCAACCGGGGAGGCGGCGCGGGAAACACCATATATTTT
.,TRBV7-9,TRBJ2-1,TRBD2,CASSLLGEGPNEQFF,TGTGCCAGCAGCTTACTGGGGGAGGGCCCCAATGAGCAGTTCTTC
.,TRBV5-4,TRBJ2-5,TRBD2,CASSLAGRGGRETQYF,TGTGCCAGCAGCTTGGCTGGGCGGGGGGGCCGGGAGACCCAGTACTTC
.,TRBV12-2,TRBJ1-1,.,CASRLDVGGSGGQNTEAFF,TGTGCAAGTCGCTTAGACGTTGGGGGGTCAGGCGGTCAAAACACTGAAGCTTTCTTT
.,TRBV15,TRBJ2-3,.,CATSRESRRGTDTQYF,TGTGCCACCAGCAGAGAGTCCCGTCGAGGCACAGATACGCAGTATTTT
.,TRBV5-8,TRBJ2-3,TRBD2,CASTASGGTDTQYF,TGTGCCAGCACGGCTAGCGGGGGCACAGATACGCAGTATTTT
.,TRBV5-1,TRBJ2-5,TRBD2,CASSLDVSGSFGETQYF,TGCGCCAGCAGCTTGGATGTTAGCGGGTCGTTCGGTGAGACCCAGTACTTC
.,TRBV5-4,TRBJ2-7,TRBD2,CASSAQASGAYEQYF,TGTGCCAGCAGCGCCCAGGCTAGCGGAGCTTACGAGCAGTACTTC
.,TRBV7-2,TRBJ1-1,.,CASSLQGREAFF,TGTGCCAGCAGCTTACAGGGTCGTGAAGCTTTCTTT
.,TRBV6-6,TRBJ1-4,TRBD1,CASSQTTGQVFF,TGTGCCAGCAGCCAAACAACGGGACAGGTGTTTTTT
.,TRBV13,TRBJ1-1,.,CASSHFWANTEAFF,TGTGCCAGCAGCCACTTTTGGGCGAACACTGAAGCTTTCTTT
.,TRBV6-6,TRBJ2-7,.,CASRGQTVSYEQYF,TGTGCCAGCAGGGGGCAGACAGTCTCCTACGAGCAGTACTTC
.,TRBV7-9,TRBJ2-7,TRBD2,CASSFGREGLDEQYF,TGTGCCAGCAGCTTCGGGCGGGAGGGCCTAGACGAGCAGTACTTC
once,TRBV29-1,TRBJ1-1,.,CSVVRGNTEAFF,TGCAGCGTTGTGAGAGGGAACACTGAAGCTTTCTTT
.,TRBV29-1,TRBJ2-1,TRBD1,CSVYPPGQGIYNEQFF,TGCAGCGTTTACCCTCCCGGACAGGGAATTTACAATGAGCAGTTCTTC
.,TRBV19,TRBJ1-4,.,CASSIMETATHEKLFF,TGTGCCAGTAGTATAATGGAGACAGCCACTCATGAAAAACTGTTTTTT